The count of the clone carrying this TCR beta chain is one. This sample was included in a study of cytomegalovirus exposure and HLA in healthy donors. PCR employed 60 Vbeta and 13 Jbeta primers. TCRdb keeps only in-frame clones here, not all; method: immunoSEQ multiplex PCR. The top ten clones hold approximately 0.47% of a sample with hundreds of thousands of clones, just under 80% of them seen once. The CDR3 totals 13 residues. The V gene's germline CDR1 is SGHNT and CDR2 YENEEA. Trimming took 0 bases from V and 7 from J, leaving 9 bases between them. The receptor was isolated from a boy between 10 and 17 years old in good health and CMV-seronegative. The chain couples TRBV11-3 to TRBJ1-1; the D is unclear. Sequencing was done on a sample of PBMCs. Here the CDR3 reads CASSLDTTHEAFF. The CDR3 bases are TGTGCCAGCAGCTTAGACACGACACATGAAGCTTTCTTT.